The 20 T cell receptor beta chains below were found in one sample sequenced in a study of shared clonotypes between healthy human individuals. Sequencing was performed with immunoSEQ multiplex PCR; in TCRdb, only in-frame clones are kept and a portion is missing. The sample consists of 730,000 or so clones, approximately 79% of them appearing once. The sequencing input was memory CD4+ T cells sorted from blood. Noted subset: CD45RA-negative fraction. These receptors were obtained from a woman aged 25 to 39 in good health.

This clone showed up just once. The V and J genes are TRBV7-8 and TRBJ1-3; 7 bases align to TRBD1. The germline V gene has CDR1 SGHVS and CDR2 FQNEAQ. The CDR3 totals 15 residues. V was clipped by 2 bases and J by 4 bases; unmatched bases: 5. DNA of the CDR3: TGTGCCAGCAGCTTATTTAGGACAGGAGGAAACACCATATATTTT. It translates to CASSLFRTGGNTIYF.

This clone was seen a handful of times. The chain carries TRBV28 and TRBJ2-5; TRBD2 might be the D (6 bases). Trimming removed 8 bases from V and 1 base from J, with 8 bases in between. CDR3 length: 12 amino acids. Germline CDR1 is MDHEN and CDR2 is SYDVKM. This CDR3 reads CASGGGQETQYF. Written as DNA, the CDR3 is TGTGCCAGCGGGGGAGGCCAAGAGACCCAGTACTTC.

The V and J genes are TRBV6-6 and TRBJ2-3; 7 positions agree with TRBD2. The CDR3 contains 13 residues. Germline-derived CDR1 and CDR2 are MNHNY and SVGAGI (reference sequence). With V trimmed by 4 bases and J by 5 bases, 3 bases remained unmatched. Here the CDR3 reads CASSSGGGDTQYF. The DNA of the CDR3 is TGTGCCAGCAGTTCGGGGGGAGGAGATACGCAGTATTTT.

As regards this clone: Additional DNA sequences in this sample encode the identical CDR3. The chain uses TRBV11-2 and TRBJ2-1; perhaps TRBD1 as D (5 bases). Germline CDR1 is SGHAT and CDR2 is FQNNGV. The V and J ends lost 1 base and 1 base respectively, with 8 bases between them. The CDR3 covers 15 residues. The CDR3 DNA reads TGTGCCAGCAGCTTAGCTGACAGTTCCTACAATGAGCAGTTCTTC. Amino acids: CASSLADSSYNEQFF.

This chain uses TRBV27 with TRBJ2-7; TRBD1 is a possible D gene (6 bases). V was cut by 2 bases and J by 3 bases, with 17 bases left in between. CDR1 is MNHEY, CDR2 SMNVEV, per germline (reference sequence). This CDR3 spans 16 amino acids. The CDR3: CASSLHRQDKNYEQYF. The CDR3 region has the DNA TGTGCCAGCAGTTTACATCGACAGGATAAAAACTACGAGCAGTACTTC.

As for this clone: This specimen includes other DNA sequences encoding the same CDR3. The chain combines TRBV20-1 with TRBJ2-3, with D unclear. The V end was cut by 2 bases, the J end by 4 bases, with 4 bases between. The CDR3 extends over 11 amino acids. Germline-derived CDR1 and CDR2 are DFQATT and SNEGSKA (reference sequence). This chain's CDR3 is CSARLADTQYF. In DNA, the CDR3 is TGCAGTGCTAGATTAGCAGATACGCAGTATTTT.

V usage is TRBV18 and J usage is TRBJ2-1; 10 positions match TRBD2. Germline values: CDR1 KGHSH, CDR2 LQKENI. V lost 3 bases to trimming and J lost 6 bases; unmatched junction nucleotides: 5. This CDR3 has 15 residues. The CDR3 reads CASSPRTSGANEQFF. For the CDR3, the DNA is TGTGCCAGCTCACCCCGGACTAGCGGAGCCAATGAGCAGTTCTTC.

This CDR3 reads CASSAPRWQINYGYTF. The CDR3 DNA reads TGTGCCAGCAGCGCCCCCCGTTGGCAGATTAACTATGGCTACACCTTC. The chain joins TRBV13 to TRBJ1-2; D call uncertain. The CDR3 length is 16 residues. Germline V gene sequence: CDR1 PRHDT, CDR2 FYEKMQ (reference sequence). With 5 bases removed from V and 1 base from J, the gap between germline ends came to 17 bases.

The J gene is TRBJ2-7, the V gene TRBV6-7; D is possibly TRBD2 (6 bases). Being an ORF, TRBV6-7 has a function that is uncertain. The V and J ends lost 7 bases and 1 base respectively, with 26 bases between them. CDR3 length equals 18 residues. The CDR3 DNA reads TGTGCCAGCACCTACCGCCTGCCGAAGACTAGGAGGTCCTACGAGCAGTACTTC. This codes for CASTYRLPKTRRSYEQYF.

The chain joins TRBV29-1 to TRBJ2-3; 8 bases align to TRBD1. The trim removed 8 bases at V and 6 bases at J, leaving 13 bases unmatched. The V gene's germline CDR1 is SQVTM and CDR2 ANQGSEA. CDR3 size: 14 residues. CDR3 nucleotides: TGCAGCATACAAGGACAGGGATGGGAGGATACGCAGTATTTT. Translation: CSIQGQGWEDTQYF.

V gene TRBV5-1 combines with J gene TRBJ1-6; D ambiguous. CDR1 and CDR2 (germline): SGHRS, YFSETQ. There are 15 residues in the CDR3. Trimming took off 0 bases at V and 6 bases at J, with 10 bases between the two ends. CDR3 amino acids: CASSLERTGNSPLHF. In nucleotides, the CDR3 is TGCGCCAGCAGCTTGGAAAGGACGGGTAATTCACCCCTCCACTTT.

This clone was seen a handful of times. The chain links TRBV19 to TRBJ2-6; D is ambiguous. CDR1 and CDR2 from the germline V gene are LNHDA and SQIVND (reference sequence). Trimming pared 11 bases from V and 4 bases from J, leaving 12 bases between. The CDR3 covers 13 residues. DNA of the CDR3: TGTGCCGCCACTGCACCCGGGGCCAACGTCCTGACTTTC. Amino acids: CAATAPGANVLTF.

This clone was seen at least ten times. The CDR3 is CASRTYMGQETQYF. CDR3 bases: TGTGCCAGCAGGACCTATATGGGGCAAGAGACCCAGTACTTC. The J gene is TRBJ2-5, the V gene TRBV2; D call uncertain. The germline gives CDR1 SNHLY, CDR2 FYNNEI. The CDR3 totals 14 residues. V lost 6 bases, J lost 2 bases, and 13 bases lay in between.

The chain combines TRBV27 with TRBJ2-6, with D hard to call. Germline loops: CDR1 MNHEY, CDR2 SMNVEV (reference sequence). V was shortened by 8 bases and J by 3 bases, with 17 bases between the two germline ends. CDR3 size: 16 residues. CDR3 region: CASSPVPVDGANVLTF. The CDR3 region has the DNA TGTGCCAGCTCCCCCGTCCCGGTGGATGGGGCCAACGTCCTGACTTTC.

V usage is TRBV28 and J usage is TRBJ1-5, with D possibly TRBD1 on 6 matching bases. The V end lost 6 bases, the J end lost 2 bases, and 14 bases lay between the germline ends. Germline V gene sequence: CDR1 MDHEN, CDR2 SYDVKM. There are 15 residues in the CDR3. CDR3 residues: CASRFGGGGNQPQHF. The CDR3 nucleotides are TGTGCCAGCAGGTTTGGAGGGGGTGGCAATCAGCCCCAGCATTTT.

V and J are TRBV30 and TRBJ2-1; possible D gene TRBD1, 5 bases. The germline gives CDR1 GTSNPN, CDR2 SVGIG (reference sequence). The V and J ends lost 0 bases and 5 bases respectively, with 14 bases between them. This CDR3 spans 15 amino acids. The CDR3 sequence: CAWSVGVAIDNEQFF. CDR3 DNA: TGTGCCTGGAGTGTAGGGGTAGCTATCGACAATGAGCAGTTCTTC.

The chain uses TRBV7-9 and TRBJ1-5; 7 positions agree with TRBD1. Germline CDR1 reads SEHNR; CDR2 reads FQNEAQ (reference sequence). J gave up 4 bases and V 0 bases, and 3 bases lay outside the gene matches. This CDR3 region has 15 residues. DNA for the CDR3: TGTGCCAGCAGCTTAGCCACGACAGGGAATCAGCCCCAGCATTTT. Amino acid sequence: CASSLATTGNQPQHF.

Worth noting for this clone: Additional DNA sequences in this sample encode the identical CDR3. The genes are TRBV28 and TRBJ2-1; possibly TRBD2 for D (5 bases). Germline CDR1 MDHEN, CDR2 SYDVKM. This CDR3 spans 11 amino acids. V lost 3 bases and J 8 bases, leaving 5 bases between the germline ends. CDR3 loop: CASSLRDEQFF. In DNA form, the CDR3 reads TGTGCCAGCAGTTTGAGGGATGAGCAGTTCTTC.

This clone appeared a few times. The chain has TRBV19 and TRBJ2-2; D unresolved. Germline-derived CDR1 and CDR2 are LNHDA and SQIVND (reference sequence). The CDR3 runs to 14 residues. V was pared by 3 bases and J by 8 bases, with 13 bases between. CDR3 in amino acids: CASSIYQNRGELFF. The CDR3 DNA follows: TGTGCCAGTAGTATTTATCAGAACCGGGGGGAGCTGTTTTTT.

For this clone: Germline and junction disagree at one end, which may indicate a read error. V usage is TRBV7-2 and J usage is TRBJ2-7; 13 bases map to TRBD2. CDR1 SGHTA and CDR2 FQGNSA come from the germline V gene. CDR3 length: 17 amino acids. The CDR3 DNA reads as TGTGCCAGCAGCGTAGCCGGACTAGCGGGAGCCCGAAGCGAGCAGTACTTC. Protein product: CASSVAGLAGARSEQYF.